A selection of T cell receptor beta chains follows, all from one sample in a study of response to subunit inactivated influenza vaccine. Each CDR3 protein gets one entry after TCRdb re-called the RT-PCR reads with MiXCR. Among fewer than 600,000 distinct CDR3 sequences listed, approximately 7.8% were seen once. The starting material was PBMCs from blood, obtained 23 to 25 months after vaccination. The receptors were sampled from a man aged 45 to 75 who received an inactivated influenza vaccine. CDR3s include the opening cysteine and the closing phenylalanine or tryptophan. A D gene is named only where the DNA matches it firmly. Rows give clone size only sometimes, using once, few, many, or a class for an expanded clone.

TRBJ1-4 - few TRBV4-3 CASGQDLGATNEKLFF TGCGCCAGCGGCCAAGATCTGGGGGCAACTAATGAAAAACTGTTTTTT
TRBJ2-1 - - TRBV7-8 CASSLRALDSNEQFF TGTGCCAGCAGCCTCCGGGCTCTAGACAGCAATGAGCAGTTCTTC
TRBJ2-1 - - TRBV12-3/TRBV12-4 CASSFRDSQFF TGTGCCAGCAGTTTCCGGGACTCCCAGTTCTTC
TRBJ2-3 TRBD2 - TRBV11-1 CASSFRGPVGGRGPDTQYF TGTGCCAGCAGCTTTCGGGGTCCTGTCGGCGGGAGAGGTCCTGATACGCAGTATTTT
TRBJ2-1 - - TRBV10-3 CAISGRSSLDNEQFF TGTGCCATCAGTGGTAGGAGCAGTTTGGATAATGAGCAGTTCTTC
TRBJ2-6 TRBD2 - TRBV27 CASSRGGTILSGANVLTF TGTGCCAGCAGCCGGGGGGGGACGATACTCTCTGGGGCCAACGTCCTGACTTTC
TRBJ2-1 TRBD2 many TRBV6-5 CASSYSPPAGAYNEQFF TGTGCCAGCAGTTACTCCCCCCCAGCGGGGGCTTACAATGAGCAGTTCTTC
TRBJ2-7 TRBD1 many TRBV14 CASSQTNRGEQYF TGTGCCAGCAGCCAAACGAACAGGGGCGAGCAGTACTTC
TRBJ1-1 - few TRBV12-3/TRBV12-4 CASRAGDIRNTEAFF TGTGCCAGCAGAGCAGGGGACATTCGGAACACTGAAGCTTTCTTT
TRBJ2-5 - few TRBV5-1 CASSRAGQAEETQYF TGCGCCAGCAGCAGAGCGGGACAGGCCGAAGAGACCCAGTACTTC
TRBJ2-2 TRBD1 few TRBV20-1 CSARSDRGTGELFF TGCAGTGCTAGATCGGACAGGGGCACCGGGGAGCTGTTTTTT
TRBJ1-1 - few TRBV6-5 CASSYGRTGGTEAFF TGTGCCAGCAGTTACGGGCGGACGGGAGGGACTGAAGCTTTCTTT
TRBJ2-7 - few TRBV10-1 CASSEYGTQSEQYF TGCGCCAGCAGTGAGTACGGGACTCAAAGCGAGCAGTACTTC
TRBJ2-1 - - TRBV29-1 CSVEDRNGPTRFF TGCAGCGTTGAAGATCGTAACGGCCCGACGAGGTTCTTC
TRBJ2-2 TRBD2 - TRBV29-1 CSVETSGANTGELFF TGCAGCGTTGAAACTAGCGGAGCGAACACCGGGGAGCTGTTTTTT
TRBJ1-2 TRBD1 - TRBV4-3 CASSQVKTGSAFSYGYTF TGCGCCAGCAGCCAAGTTAAGACAGGGTCCGCATTCTCCTATGGCTACACCTTC
TRBJ2-2 TRBD1 - TRBV6-1 CASSETGGTGELFF TGTGCCAGCAGTGAAACAGGGGGAACCGGGGAGCTGTTTTTT
TRBJ2-7 TRBD1 few TRBV28 CASSFLTGATSYEQYF TGTGCCAGCAGTTTCCTTACAGGGGCAACCTCCTACGAGCAGTACTTC
TRBJ2-5 - - TRBV11-2 CASSFPSTETQYF TGTGCCAGCAGCTTTCCCTCAACGGAGACCCAGTACTTC
TRBJ1-1 TRBD1 - TRBV20-1 CSAREGTGRMNTEAFF TGCAGTGCTAGAGAGGGGACAGGGAGAATGAACACTGAAGCTTTCTTT
TRBJ1-1 - many TRBV4-2 CASSQSAGVPEAFF TGTGCCAGCAGCCAATCGGCGGGCGTCCCTGAAGCTTTCTTT
TRBJ2-1 - many TRBV5-6 CASSLALAREQFF TGTGCCAGCAGCTTGGCCCTGGCACGGGAGCAGTTCTTC
TRBJ2-7 - - TRBV12-3/TRBV12-4 CASSLTGRGYEQYF TGTGCCAGCAGTTTAACTGGGCGGGGCTACGAGCAGTACTTC